This T cell receptor beta chain was obtained from a study of CD8 T cells in ankylosing spondylitis. Study conclusions and caveats: With a CD8+ phenotype, disease-linked clones were relatively rare in peripheral blood. A TCR beta motif of under ten highly homologous variants appeared characteristic of ankylosing spondylitis blood.

TCRdb reanalysed the 5' RACE reads using MiXCR and keeps one entry per CDR3 protein. Of around 150,000 distinct CDR3 sequences in the sample, about a sixth were seen once. The CDR3 has 15 residues. V lost 3 bases to trimming and J lost 3 bases; unmatched junction nucleotides: 5. Germline CDR1 and CDR2: LNHNV and YYDKDF (reference sequence). In regard to this clonotype: The antigen is not known.

J is TRBJ2-1 and V is TRBV15; TRBD2 matches at 7 bases. Sequenced: blood, either unsorted or a sorted T cell fraction (not recorded which). The source is a male donor with ankylosing spondylitis or in good health (not recorded which). The CDR3 DNA follows: TGTGCCACCAGCAGGAGCGGGAATCTCTACAATGAGCAGTTCTTC. Its protein is CATSRSGNLYNEQFF.